This is a list of T cell receptor beta chains from one sample in a study of PD-1 blockade in mismatch repair-deficient tumors. TCRdb's copy holds only in-frame clones and misses some; the assay was immunoSEQ multiplex PCR. The sample includes about 130,000 clones, roughly 90% of them seen just once. The sequencing here drew on peripheral blood, taken just over 70 weeks after starting pembrolizumab. Source of these receptors: an adult with mismatch repair-deficient cancer. CDR3s include the opening cysteine and the closing phenylalanine or tryptophan. The order of the fields is V gene, D gene, J gene, clone size, CDR3 DNA, CDR3 protein. D genes are given only for firm matches. The size entry is marked missing in some rows and otherwise reads once, few, many or a size class.

v_call: TRBV5-1
d_call: NA
j_call: TRBJ1-2
clone_size: NA
cdr3_nt: TGCGCCAGCAGCTTGGCCTCTGAGGGTAACTATGGCTACACCTTC
cdr3_aa: CASSLASEGNYGYTF

v_call: TRBV13
d_call: TRBD1
j_call: TRBJ1-2
clone_size: few
cdr3_nt: TGTGCCAGCAGCTTACAGGGGGCGTGGGATGGCTACACCTTC
cdr3_aa: CASSLQGAWDGYTF

v_call: TRBV27
d_call: NA
j_call: TRBJ2-2
clone_size: NA
cdr3_nt: TGTGCCAGCATTAATCCTGACAGGCCTAACACCGGGGAGCTGTTTTTT
cdr3_aa: CASINPDRPNTGELFF

v_call: TRBV6-1
d_call: TRBD1
j_call: TRBJ1-2
clone_size: NA
cdr3_nt: TGTGCAGACGGACAGGGGGCTAACTATGGCTACACCTTC
cdr3_aa: CADGQGANYGYTF

v_call: TRBV28
d_call: NA
j_call: TRBJ2-1
clone_size: NA
cdr3_nt: TGTGCCAGCAGTCTCCTTGATTTAAGCTCCTACAATGAGCAGTTCTTC
cdr3_aa: CASSLLDLSSYNEQFF

v_call: TRBV15
d_call: NA
j_call: TRBJ1-1
clone_size: once
cdr3_nt: TGTGCCACGAAGGGACATTCAAACACTGAAGCTTTCTTT
cdr3_aa: CATKGHSNTEAFF

v_call: TRBV25-1
d_call: TRBD2
j_call: TRBJ2-1
clone_size: NA
cdr3_nt: TGTGCCAGCAGTGAATTCGGGGGGAAAAATGAGCAGTTCTTC
cdr3_aa: CASSEFGGKNEQFF

v_call: TRBV19
d_call: TRBD2
j_call: TRBJ2-3
clone_size: once
cdr3_nt: TGTGCCAGTAGTAGTTCTAGCGGGACCGAGATAGATACGCAGTATTTT
cdr3_aa: CASSSSSGTEIDTQYF

v_call: TRBV4-1
d_call: NA
j_call: TRBJ2-5
clone_size: NA
cdr3_nt: TGCGCCAGCAGCGGCAACCAAGAGACCCAGTACTTC
cdr3_aa: CASSGNQETQYF

v_call: TRBV28
d_call: NA
j_call: TRBJ2-7
clone_size: NA
cdr3_nt: TGTGCCAGCAGTCTATTACAGGGGACTGCCTACGAGCAGTACTTC
cdr3_aa: CASSLLQGTAYEQYF